The subject of this entry is one TCR beta chain. The data were produced by immunoSEQ multiplex PCR, yet TCRdb's version contains in-frame clones alone and is incomplete. The repertoire holds approximately 150,000 clones, more than 75% seen once, with roughly 15% in the top ten. The sample originates from a study of blood T cell repertoires in COVID-19. Germline assignment: CDR1 LGHNA and CDR2 YSLEER. The CDR3 spans 19 residues. V lost 0 bases and J 0 bases, leaving 20 bases between the germline ends. Input material: peripheral blood. The origin of this receptor is a human donor with acute or convalescent COVID-19. The donor label of this sample is uncertain. The chain combines TRBV4-3 with TRBJ1-1; D might be TRBD1 (5 bases). As DNA, the CDR3 is TGCGCCAGCAGCCAAGATGAGGCCACATGGGGCCGGATGAACACTGAAGCTTTCTTT. It yields the protein CASSQDEATWGRMNTEAFF.